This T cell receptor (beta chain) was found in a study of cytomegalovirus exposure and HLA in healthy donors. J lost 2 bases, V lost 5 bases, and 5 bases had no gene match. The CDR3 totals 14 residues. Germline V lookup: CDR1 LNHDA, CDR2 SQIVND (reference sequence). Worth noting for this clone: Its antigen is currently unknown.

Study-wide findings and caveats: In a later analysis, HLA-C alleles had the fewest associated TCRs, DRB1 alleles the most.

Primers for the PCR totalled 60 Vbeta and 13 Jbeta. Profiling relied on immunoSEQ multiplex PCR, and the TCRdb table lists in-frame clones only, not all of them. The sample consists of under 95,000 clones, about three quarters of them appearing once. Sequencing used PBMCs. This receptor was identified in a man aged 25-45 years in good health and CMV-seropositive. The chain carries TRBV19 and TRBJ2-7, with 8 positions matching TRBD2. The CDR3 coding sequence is TGTGCCAGTAGTGGGAAGCGGGGGACCTACGAGCAGTACTTC. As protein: CASSGKRGTYEQYF.